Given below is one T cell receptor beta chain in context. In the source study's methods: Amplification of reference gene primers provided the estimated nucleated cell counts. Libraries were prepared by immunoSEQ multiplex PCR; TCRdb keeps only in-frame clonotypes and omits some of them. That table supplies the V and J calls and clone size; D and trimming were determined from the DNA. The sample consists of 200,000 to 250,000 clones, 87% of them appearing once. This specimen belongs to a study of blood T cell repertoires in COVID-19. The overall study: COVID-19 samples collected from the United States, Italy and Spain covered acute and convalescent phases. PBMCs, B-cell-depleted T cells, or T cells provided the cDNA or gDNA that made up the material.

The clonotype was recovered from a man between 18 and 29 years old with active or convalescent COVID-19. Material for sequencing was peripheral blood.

CDR3 nucleotide sequence: TGTGCCTGGAGAGCCCGGGGGGACGGCTATGGCTACACCTTC. It translates to CAWRARGDGYGYTF. The genes are TRBV30 and TRBJ1-2; D is perhaps TRBD1 (5 bases). V gave up 3 bases and J gave up 4 bases, with 15 bases separating them. The CDR3 totals 14 residues. The germline V gene has CDR1 GTSNPN and CDR2 SVGIG (reference sequence).